Below, 20 T cell receptor beta chains from the same sample are listed, as sequenced in a study of graft-versus-host responses after intestinal transplantation. Co-plating was performed using 200,000 CFSE-labeled responder cells and 200,000 irradiated, violet-dye-labeled stimulator cells. Profiled with immunoSEQ multiplex PCR; TCRdb holds only in-frame clones, not every one. The table has over 15,000 clones, around 41% seen once; the top ten hold 3.5% to 4.5%. Material: alloreactive CD8+ T cells from a mixed lymphocyte reaction culture, obtained before intestinal transplant. This sample's subset: CFSE-low proliferating T cells sorted from roughly six-day pre-transplant mixed lymphocyte reaction (GvH or HvG direction). Receptors were obtained from a human patient who received an intestinal transplant.

This clone was seen only a few times. The chain uses TRBV6-1 and TRBJ2-1, with D perhaps TRBD2 (5 bases). The CDR3 has 13 residues. CDR1 is MNHNS and CDR2 is SASEGT in the germline V gene. The V end was cut by 5 bases, the J end by 5 bases, with 10 bases between. The CDR3 coding sequence is TGTGCCAGCAGTTCGGGGATGGACAATGAGCAGTTCTTC. Translation: CASSSGMDNEQFF.

The chain has TRBV5-1 and TRBJ2-1; 10 bases map to TRBD2. Germline V gene lookup returns CDR1 SGHRS and CDR2 YFSETQ. V trimming: 4 bases; J trimming: 5 bases; junction bases outside the gene matches: 9. This CDR3 spans 16 amino acids. CDR3 protein: CASSPRPSGSNNEQFF. CDR3 DNA sequence: TGCGCCAGCAGCCCCCGCCCTAGCGGGAGCAACAATGAGCAGTTCTTC.

This clone was recorded a few times. This chain connects TRBV6-6 to TRBJ1-1; tentative D call: TRBD1 (5 bases). V dropped 4 bases and J dropped 5 bases, with 5 bases sitting between them. The CDR3 totals 11 residues. Germline-derived CDR1 and CDR2 are MNHNY and SVGAGI (reference sequence). This chain's CDR3 is CASSWGTEAFF. The CDR3 DNA reads as TGTGCCAGCAGTTGGGGGACTGAAGCTTTCTTT.

This clone was recorded only once. This chain uses TRBV6-5 with TRBJ2-4, with D perhaps matching TRBD2 (6 bases). Germline CDR1 is MNHEY and CDR2 is SVGAGI. CDR3 length: 16 amino acids. V gave up 2 bases and J gave up 6 bases, with 17 bases separating them. The CDR3 sequence: CASSYTGGGVPNIQYF. In nucleotides, the CDR3 is TGTGCCAGCAGTTACACGGGCGGCGGGGTCCCAAACATTCAGTACTTC.

The chain joins TRBV6-6 to TRBJ1-2; D unresolved. This CDR3 region has 14 residues. V was pared by 5 bases and J by 3 bases, with 13 bases between. Germline V gene sequence: CDR1 MNHNY, CDR2 SVGAGI (reference sequence). For the CDR3, the DNA is TGTGCCAGCAGTCCCCGGGCCAATTACTATGGCTACACCTTC. It encodes CASSPRANYYGYTF.

The chain employs TRBV5-1 and TRBJ2-7; 7 bases agree with TRBD1. With 0 bases clipped from V and 6 bases from J, the junction kept 12 bases outside the gene matches. Germline assignment: CDR1 SGHRS and CDR2 YFSETQ. The CDR3 runs to 16 residues. The CDR3, as DNA: TGCGCCAGCAGCTTGGCCCCGGGACAGACCCGCCTCGAGCAGTACTTC. It codes for CASSLAPGQTRLEQYF. Full variable domain (missing parts from reference TRBV5-1 and TRBJ2-7): KAGVTQTPRYLIKTRGQQVTLSCSPISGHRSVSWYQQTPGQGLQFLFEYFSETQRNKGNFPGRFSGRQFSNSRSEMNVSTLELGDSALYLCASSLAPGQTRLEQYFGPGTRLTVT.

V and J are TRBV7-6 and TRBJ2-7; a possible D gene is TRBD2 (6 bases). Germline V gene data show CDR1 as SGHVS and CDR2 as FNYEAQ. Between the trimmed V and J ends, which lost 2 bases and 2 bases, there was a span of 13 bases. This CDR3 comprises 15 residues. In DNA form, the CDR3 reads TGTGCCAGCAGCTTATGGCAGGAGGGGACCTACGAGCAGTACTTC. Amino acids: CASSLWQEGTYEQYF.

This clone was seen a handful of times. This rearrangement joins TRBV7-6 to TRBJ1-2; D remains unclear. V lost 5 bases, J lost 5 bases, and 9 bases lay in between. The length of the CDR3 is 12 residues. CDR1 and CDR2 from the germline V gene are SGHVS and FNYEAQ. The CDR3 loop reads CASSRVPYGYTF. The CDR3 DNA is TGTGCCAGCAGCAGGGTTCCATATGGCTACACCTTC.

The chain has TRBV7-2 and TRBJ2-1, with no clear D. V lost 1 base to trimming and J lost 0 bases, with 10 bases between them. CDR3 length: 16 residues. Germline lookup yields CDR1 SGHTA and CDR2 FQGNSA. Written as DNA, the CDR3 is TGTGCCAGCAGCTTAGAGAGCCGGCGCTCCTACAATGAGCAGTTCTTC. Its translation: CASSLESRRSYNEQFF. Together with reference TRBV7-2 and TRBJ2-1, the CDR3 gives the full variable domain: GAGVSQSPSNKVTEKGKDVELRCDPISGHTALYWYRQSLGQGLEFLIYFQGNSAPDKSGLPSDRFSAERTGGSVSTLTIQRTQQEDSAVYLCASSLESRRSYNEQFFGPGTRLTVL.

This clone was observed a single time. The chain employs TRBV6-1 and TRBJ1-1; no clear D gene. Between the trimmed V and J ends, which lost 3 bases and 3 bases, there was a span of 14 bases. CDR1 is MNHNS and CDR2 is SASEGT in the germline V gene. CDR3 length equals 15 residues. The CDR3 DNA sequence: TGTGCCAGCAGTGAGAGTTGGGAGGAAGACACTGAAGCTTTCTTT. It encodes CASSESWEEDTEAFF.

This clone is judged medium-sized. This sequence joins TRBV27 and TRBJ2-7; D may be TRBD1 or TRBD2 (5 bases each). CDR1 is MNHEY, CDR2 SMNVEV, per germline (reference sequence). This CDR3 has 13 amino acids. Trimming pared 3 bases from V and 2 bases from J, leaving 8 bases between. CDR3 protein: CASSFGGTYEQYF. The CDR3 coding sequence is TGTGCCAGCAGTTTTGGGGGAACCTACGAGCAGTACTTC.

Notes on this clone: A much larger clone differs from this one at a single base, so this may be a read error. V usage is TRBV19 and J usage is TRBJ1-2; D perhaps matches TRBD1 (5 bases). The CDR3 is 14 amino acids. Germline CDR1 reads LNHDA; CDR2 reads SQIVND (reference sequence). Trimming cost V 2 bases and J 8 bases, with 15 bases left between them. CDR3 bases: TGTGCCAGTAGTATATATCTATCAGGGTTCGGCTACACCTTC. Protein sequence: CASSIYLSGFGYTF.

Notes on this clone: The same CDR3 also results from other DNA sequences found in this sample. The V and J genes are TRBV27 and TRBJ2-7; TRBD2 aligns across 8 bases. V lost 3 bases and J lost 3; bases outside the gene matches: 1. The CDR3 is 13 amino acids. From germline, CDR1 is MNHEY and CDR2 SMNVEV (reference sequence). CDR3 amino acids: CASSLGTSYEQYF. The CDR3 DNA reads as TGTGCCAGCAGTTTGGGGACTAGCTACGAGCAGTACTTC.

This clone occurred once. The chain recombines TRBV6-5 with TRBJ2-7; D is perhaps TRBD1 or TRBD2 (5 bases each). CDR3 size: 12 residues. Trimming removed 0 bases at V and 5 bases at J, with 5 bases between. In germline, CDR1 is MNHEY, CDR2 SVGAGI. CDR3 in amino acids: CASSYSGHEQYF. The DNA of the CDR3 is TGTGCCAGCAGTTACTCGGGACACGAGCAGTACTTC.

The rearrangement links TRBV4-1 to TRBJ2-7; 9 bases line up with TRBD1. The CDR3 consists of 15 residues. Germline trimming cut 1 base from V and 3 bases from J; bases unmatched to any gene: 4. CDR1 and CDR2 (germline): MGHRA, YSYEKL. CDR3 in amino acids: CASSQVGTGNYEQYF. CDR3 coding DNA: TGCGCCAGCAGCCAAGTCGGGACAGGGAACTACGAGCAGTACTTC.

The V call is TRBV6-6, the J call TRBJ2-7; TRBD2 matches 12 bases. CDR3 length: 14 residues. V lost 9 bases to trimming and J lost 0 bases; unmatched junction nucleotides: 3. Germline V gene data show CDR1 as MNHNY and CDR2 as SVGAGI (reference sequence). Here the CDR3 reads CASSGLAGSYEQYF. CDR3 bases: TGTGCCAGTTCGGGACTAGCGGGCTCCTACGAGCAGTACTTC.

Sample share makes this clone medium-sized. J is TRBJ2-7 and V is TRBV28, with D possibly being TRBD1 (8 bases). The CDR3 is 16 residues long. Looked up from germline, CDR1 is MDHEN and CDR2 is SYDVKM. The germline V and J ends were trimmed by 6 bases and 3 bases, with 21 bases remaining between them. The CDR3 protein is CASSRETGGGIYEQYF. The CDR3 bases are TGTGCCAGCAGCCGAGAAACAGGGGGGGGCATCTACGAGCAGTACTTC.

The chain is built from TRBV4-1 and TRBJ1-5; a weak D match, TRBD1 (5 bases). Trimming cost V 1 base and J 8 bases, with 12 bases left between them. The CDR3 extends over 14 amino acids. CDR1 is MGHRA and CDR2 is YSYEKL in the germline V gene. CDR3 protein: CASSQVRGGEPQHF. In DNA, the CDR3 is TGCGCCAGCAGCCAAGTACGGGGGGGGGAGCCCCAGCATTTT.

V is TRBV6-5 and J is TRBJ2-2; perhaps TRBD1 as D (6 bases). Between the trimmed V and J ends, which lost 6 bases and 4 bases, there was a span of 15 bases. CDR3 length equals 15 residues. The germline CDR1 and CDR2 sequences are MNHEY and SVGAGI. Here the CDR3 DNA reads TGTGCCAGCAGCCAACCGGGACACACCACCGGGGAGCTGTTTTTT. This encodes CASSQPGHTTGELFF.

There are a few counts of this clone. This sequence joins TRBV2 and TRBJ2-1, with no clear D. V lost 7 bases to trimming and J lost 0 bases, with 10 bases between them. The CDR3 extends over 14 amino acids. The V gene's germline CDR1 is SNHLY and CDR2 FYNNEI. The CDR3 bases are TGTGCCAGCAAAGTCGAGGCCTCCTACAATGAGCAGTTCTTC. Protein sequence: CASKVEASYNEQFF.